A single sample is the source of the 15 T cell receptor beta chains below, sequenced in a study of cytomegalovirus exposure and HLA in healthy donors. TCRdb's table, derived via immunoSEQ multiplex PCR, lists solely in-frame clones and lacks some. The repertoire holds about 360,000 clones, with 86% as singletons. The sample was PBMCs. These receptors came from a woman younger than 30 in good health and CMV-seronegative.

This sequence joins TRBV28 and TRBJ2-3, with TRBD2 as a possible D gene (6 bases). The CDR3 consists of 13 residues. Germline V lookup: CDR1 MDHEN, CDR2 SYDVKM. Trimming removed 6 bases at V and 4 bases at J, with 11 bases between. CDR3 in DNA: TGTGCCAGCAGCTTGGCGGGGTCAGATACGCAGTATTTT. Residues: CASSLAGSDTQYF.

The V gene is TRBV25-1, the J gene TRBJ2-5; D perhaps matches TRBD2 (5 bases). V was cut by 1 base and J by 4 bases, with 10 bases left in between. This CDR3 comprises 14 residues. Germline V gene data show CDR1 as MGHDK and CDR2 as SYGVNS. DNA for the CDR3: TGTGCCAGCAGTGAATCGCTAGGGAGAGAGACCCAGTACTTC. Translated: CASSESLGRETQYF. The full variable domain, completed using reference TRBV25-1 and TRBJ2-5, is EADIYQTPRYLVIGTGKKITLECSQTMGHDKMYWYQQDPGMELHLIHYSYGVNSTEKGDLSSESTVSRIRTEHFPLTLESARPSHTSQYLCASSESLGRETQYFGPGTRLLVL.

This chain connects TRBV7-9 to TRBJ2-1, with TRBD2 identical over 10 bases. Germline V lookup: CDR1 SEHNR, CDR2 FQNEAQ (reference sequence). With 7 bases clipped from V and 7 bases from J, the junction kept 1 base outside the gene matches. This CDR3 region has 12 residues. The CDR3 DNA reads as TGTGCCAGCATTAGCGGGAGGAATGAGCAGTTCTTC. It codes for CASISGRNEQFF.

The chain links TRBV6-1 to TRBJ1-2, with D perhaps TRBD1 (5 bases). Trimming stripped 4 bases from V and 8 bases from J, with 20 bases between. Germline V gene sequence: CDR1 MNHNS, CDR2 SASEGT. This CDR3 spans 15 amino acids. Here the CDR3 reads CASSGHRLGLEGYTF. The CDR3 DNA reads TGTGCCAGCAGTGGACACAGGCTCGGGTTGGAGGGCTACACCTTC.

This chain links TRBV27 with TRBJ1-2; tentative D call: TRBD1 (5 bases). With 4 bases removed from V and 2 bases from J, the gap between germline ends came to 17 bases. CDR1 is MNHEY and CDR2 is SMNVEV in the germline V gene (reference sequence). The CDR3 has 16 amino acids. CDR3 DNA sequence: TGTGCCAGCAGTTCGGGACTAAATTTCTTGAACTATGGCTACACCTTC. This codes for CASSSGLNFLNYGYTF.

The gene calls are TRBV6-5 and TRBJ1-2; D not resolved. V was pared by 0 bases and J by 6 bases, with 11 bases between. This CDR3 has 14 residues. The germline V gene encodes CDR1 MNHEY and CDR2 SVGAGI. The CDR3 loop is CASSYSRSKDGYTF. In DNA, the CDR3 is TGTGCCAGCAGTTACTCGAGAAGTAAAGATGGCTACACCTTC.

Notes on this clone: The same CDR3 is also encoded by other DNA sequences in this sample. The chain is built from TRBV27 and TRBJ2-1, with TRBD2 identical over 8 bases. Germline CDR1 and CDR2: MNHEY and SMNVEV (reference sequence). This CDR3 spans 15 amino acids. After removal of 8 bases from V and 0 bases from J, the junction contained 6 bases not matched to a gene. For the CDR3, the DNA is TGTGCCAGCTCCCTGAGCGGGAGCTCCTACAATGAGCAGTTCTTC. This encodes CASSLSGSSYNEQFF.

CDR3 coding DNA: TGTGCCAGCAGCGAGAGCCTAGGTCCCACAGATACGCAGTATTTT. Encoded protein: CASSESLGPTDTQYF. The V and J genes are TRBV9 and TRBJ2-3; D gene unclear. The CDR3 sequence is 15 residues long. V lost 3 bases and J lost 2, with 13 bases in between. The germline gives CDR1 SGDLS, CDR2 YYNGEE.

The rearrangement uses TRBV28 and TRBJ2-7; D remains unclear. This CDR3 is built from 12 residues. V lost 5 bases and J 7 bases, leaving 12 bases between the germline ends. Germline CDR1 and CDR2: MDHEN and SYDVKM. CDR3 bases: TGTGCCAGCAGTCTCCCCGTCGGGGAGCAGTACTTC. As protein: CASSLPVGEQYF.

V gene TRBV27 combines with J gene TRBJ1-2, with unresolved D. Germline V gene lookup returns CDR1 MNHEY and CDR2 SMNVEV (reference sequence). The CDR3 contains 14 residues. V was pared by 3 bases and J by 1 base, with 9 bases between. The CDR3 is CASSFSPVNYGYTF. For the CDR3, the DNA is TGTGCCAGCAGTTTCAGTCCAGTTAACTATGGCTACACCTTC.

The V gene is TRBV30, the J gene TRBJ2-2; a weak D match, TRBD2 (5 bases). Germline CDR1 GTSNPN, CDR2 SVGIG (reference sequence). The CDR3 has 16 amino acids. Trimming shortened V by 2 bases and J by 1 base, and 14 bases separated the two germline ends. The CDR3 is CAWSSRTLKNTGELFF. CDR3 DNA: TGTGCCTGGAGTTCCCGGACTCTTAAGAACACCGGGGAGCTGTTTTTT.

Here the CDR3 DNA reads TGTGCCATCAGTGAGTCTACAGGCAAGACCGGGGAGCTGTTTTTT. This gives the protein CAISESTGKTGELFF. The V and J genes are TRBV10-3 and TRBJ2-2, with D possibly being TRBD1 (5 bases). This CDR3 is built from 15 residues. The germline gives CDR1 ENHRY, CDR2 SYGVKD. V lost 0 bases, J lost 5 bases, and 10 bases lay in between.

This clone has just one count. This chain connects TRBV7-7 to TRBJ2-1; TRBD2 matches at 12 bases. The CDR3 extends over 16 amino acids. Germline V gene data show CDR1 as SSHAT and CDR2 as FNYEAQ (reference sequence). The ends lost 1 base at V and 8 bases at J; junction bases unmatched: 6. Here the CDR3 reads CASSLGGLAGRDEQFF. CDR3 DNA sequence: TGTGCCAGCAGCTTAGGAGGACTAGCGGGAAGGGATGAGCAGTTCTTC.

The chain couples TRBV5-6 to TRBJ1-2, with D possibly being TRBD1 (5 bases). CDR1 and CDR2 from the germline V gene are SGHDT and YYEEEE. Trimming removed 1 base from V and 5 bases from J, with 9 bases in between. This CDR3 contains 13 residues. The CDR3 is CASSLPGGYGYTF. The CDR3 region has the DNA TGTGCCAGCAGCTTGCCGGGGGGATATGGCTACACCTTC.

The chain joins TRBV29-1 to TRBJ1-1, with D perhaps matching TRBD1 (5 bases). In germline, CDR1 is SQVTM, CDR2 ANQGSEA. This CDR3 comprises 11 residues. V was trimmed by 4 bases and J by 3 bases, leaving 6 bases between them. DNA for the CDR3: TGCAGCGTTGGCAGGGACACTGAAGCTTTCTTT. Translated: CSVGRDTEAFF.